This T cell receptor (beta chain) derives from a study of beta chain features in type 1 diabetes. The study, taken as a whole, reports: TCRB CDR3 length was moderately but significantly reduced in all four CD4+ subsets of Type 1 diabetes patients. Because the template was cDNA, high-expressing cells might be over-represented.

A remark on this clone: Its antigen remains unknown.

The J segment lost 6 bases and the V segment lost 0 bases, leaving 8 bases of the junction unmatched. Looked up from germline, CDR1 is SGHRS and CDR2 is YFSETQ. CDR3 length: 15 amino acids. Markers CD45RO/CCR7/CD25/CD127/CD95/CD27 served to sort CD4+ naive, central memory, regulatory and stem cell-like memory cells. Every isolated RNA sample was fully reverse transcribed, so sequencing captured expressed TCRB transcripts. Generated by immunoSEQ multiplex PCR, the TCRdb table keeps only in-frame clones and is missing some. Among approximately 730,000 clones listed, around 15% were seen once. This chain joins TRBV5-1 and TRBJ1-2; 7 bases match TRBD1. Sequencing was done on a sample of naive CD4+ T cells from blood. The origin of this receptor is a man aged 18 to 30 with type 1 diabetes. The CDR3 reads CASSLDTPGTDGYTF. CDR3 bases: TGCGCCAGCAGCTTGGATACCCCCGGGACAGATGGCTACACCTTC.